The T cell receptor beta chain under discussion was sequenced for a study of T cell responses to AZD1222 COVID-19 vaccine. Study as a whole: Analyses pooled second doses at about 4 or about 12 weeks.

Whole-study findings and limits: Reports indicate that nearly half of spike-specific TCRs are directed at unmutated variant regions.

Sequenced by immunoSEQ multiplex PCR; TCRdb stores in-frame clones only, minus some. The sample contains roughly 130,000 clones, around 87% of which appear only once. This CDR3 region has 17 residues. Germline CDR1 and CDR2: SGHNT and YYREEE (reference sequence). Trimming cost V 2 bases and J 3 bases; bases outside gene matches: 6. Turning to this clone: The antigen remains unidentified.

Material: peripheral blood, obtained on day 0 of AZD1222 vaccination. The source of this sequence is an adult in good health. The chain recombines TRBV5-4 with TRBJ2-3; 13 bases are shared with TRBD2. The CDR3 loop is CASSFRLAGGGTDTQYF. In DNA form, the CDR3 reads TGTGCCAGCAGCTTTAGACTAGCGGGGGGCGGGACAGATACGCAGTATTTT.